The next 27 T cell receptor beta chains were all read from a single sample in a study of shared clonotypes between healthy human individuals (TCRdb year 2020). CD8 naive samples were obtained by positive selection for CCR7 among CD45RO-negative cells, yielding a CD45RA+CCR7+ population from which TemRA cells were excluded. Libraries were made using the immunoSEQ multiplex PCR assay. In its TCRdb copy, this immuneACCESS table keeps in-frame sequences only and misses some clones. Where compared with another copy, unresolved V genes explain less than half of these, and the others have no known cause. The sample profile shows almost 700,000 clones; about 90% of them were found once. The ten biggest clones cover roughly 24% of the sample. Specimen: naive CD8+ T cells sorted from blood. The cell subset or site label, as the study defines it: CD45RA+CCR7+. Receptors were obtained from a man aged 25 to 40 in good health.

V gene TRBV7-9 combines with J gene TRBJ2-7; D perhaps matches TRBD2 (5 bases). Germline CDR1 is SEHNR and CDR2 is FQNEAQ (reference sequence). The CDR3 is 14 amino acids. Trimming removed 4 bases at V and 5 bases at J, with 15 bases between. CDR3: CASSSPFTRDEQYF. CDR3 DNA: TGTGCCAGCAGCTCCCCGTTCACGCGGGACGAGCAGTACTTC.

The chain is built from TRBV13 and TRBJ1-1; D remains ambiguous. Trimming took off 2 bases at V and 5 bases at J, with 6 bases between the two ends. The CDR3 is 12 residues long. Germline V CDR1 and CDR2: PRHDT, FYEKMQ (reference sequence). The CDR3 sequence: CASSLWGTEAFF. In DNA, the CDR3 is TGTGCCAGCAGCTTATGGGGTACTGAAGCTTTCTTT.

CDR3 residues: CASSLAHPNTEAFF. CDR3 DNA sequence: TGTGCCAGCAGTCTGGCACACCCGAACACTGAAGCTTTCTTT. The chain links TRBV6-1 to TRBJ1-1, with D unresolved. V shed 5 bases and J shed 1 base, with 11 bases lying between them. Germline V gene data show CDR1 as MNHNS and CDR2 as SASEGT. The CDR3 loop spans 14 amino acids.

The CDR3 here is CASSLALAGVTDTQYF. Written as DNA, the CDR3 is TGTGCCAGCAGCTTAGCTCTAGCGGGAGTCACAGATACGCAGTATTTT. This chain uses TRBV13 with TRBJ2-3; TRBD2 agrees at 10 bases. Germline CDR1 and CDR2: PRHDT and FYEKMQ (reference sequence). The CDR3 loop spans 16 amino acids. With V trimmed by 1 base and J by 2 bases, 3 bases remained unmatched. The whole variable domain, filled in from reference TRBV13 and TRBJ2-3, reads AAGVIQSPRHLIKEKRETATLKCYPIPRHDTVYWYQQGPGQDPQFLISFYEKMQSDKGSIPDRFSAQQFSDYHSELNMSSLELGDSALYFCASSLALAGVTDTQYFGPGTRLTVL.

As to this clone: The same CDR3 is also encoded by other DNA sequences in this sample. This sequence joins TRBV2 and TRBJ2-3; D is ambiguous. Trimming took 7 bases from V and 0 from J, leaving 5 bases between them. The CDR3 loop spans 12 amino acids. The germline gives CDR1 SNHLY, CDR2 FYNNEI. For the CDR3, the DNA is TGTGCCAGCACAGGTAGCACAGATACGCAGTATTTT. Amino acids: CASTGSTDTQYF. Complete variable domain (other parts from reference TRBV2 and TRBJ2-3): EPEVTQTPSHQVTQMGQEVILRCVPISNHLYFYWYRQILGQKVEFLVSFYNNEISEKSEIFDDQFSVERPDGSNFTLKIRSTKLEDSAMYFCASTGSTDTQYFGPGTRLTVL.

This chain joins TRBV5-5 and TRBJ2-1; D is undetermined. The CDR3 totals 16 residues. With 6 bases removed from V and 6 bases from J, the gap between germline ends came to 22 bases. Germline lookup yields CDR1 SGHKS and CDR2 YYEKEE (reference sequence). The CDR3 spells CASIPAPLKTFNEQFF. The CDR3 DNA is TGTGCCAGCATCCCTGCGCCTCTGAAGACATTCAATGAGCAGTTCTTC.

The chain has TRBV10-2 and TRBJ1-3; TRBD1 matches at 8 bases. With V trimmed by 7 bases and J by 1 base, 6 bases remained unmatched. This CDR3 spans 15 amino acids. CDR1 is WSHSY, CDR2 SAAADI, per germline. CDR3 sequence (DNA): TGCGCCAGCACGACAGGGGTAAATTCTGGAAACACCATATATTTT. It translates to CASTTGVNSGNTIYF.

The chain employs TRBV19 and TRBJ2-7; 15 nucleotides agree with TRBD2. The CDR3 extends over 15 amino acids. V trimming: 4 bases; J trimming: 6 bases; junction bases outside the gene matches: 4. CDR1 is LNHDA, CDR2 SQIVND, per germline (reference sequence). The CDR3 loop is CASSRTSGRAFEQYF. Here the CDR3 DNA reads TGTGCCAGTAGTAGGACTAGCGGGAGGGCCTTCGAGCAGTACTTC.

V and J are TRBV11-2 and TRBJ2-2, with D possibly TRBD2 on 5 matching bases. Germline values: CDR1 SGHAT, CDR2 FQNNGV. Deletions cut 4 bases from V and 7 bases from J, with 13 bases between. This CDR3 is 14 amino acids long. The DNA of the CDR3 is TGTGCCAGCAGCTCCTCGGCGGGCGACGGGGAGCTGTTTTTT. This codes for CASSSSAGDGELFF.

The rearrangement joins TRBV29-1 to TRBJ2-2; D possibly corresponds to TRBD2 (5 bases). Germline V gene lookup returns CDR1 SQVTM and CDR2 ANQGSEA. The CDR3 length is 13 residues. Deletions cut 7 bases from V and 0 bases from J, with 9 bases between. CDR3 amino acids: CSGYSANTGELFF. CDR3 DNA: TGCAGCGGCTATAGCGCGAACACCGGGGAGCTGTTTTTT.

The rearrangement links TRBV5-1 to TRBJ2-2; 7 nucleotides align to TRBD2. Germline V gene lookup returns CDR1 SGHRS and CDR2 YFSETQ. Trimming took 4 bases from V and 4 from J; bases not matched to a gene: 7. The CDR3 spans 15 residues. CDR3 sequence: CASSKAGPGTGELFF. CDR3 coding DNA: TGCGCCAGCAGCAAAGCGGGGCCGGGCACCGGGGAGCTGTTTTTT.

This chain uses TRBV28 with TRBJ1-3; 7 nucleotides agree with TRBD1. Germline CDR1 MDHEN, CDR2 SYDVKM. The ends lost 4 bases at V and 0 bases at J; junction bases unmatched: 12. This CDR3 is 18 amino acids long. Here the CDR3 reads CASSSLWTGDSSGNTIYF. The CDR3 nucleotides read TGTGCCAGCAGTTCTCTTTGGACAGGTGATAGCTCTGGAAACACCATATATTTT.

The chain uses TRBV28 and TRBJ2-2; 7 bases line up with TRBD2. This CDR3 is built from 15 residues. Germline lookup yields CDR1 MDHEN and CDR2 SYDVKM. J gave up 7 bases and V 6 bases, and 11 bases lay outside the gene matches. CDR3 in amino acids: CASSDTEGGVGELFF. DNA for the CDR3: TGTGCCAGCAGCGATACGGAGGGAGGGGTCGGGGAGCTGTTTTTT.

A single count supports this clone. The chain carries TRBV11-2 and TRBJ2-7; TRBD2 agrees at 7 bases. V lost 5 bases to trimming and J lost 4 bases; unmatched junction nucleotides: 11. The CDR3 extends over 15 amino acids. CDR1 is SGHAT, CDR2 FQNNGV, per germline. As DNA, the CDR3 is TGTGCCAGCAGCCCTTTTGGGGGAGGGTTGTACGAGCAGTACTTC. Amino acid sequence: CASSPFGGGLYEQYF.

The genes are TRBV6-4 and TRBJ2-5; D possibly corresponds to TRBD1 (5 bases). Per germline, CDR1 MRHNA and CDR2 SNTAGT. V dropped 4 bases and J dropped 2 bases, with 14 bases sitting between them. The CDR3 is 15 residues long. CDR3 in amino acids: CASSAFPSGQETQYF. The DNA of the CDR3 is TGTGCCAGCAGTGCTTTTCCCTCAGGGCAAGAGACCCAGTACTTC.

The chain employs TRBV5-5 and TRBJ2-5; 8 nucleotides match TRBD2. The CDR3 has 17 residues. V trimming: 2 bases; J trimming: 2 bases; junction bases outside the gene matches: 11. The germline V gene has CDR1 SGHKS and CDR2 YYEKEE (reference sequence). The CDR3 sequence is CASSLPPGTSVQETQYF. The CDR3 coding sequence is TGTGCCAGCAGCTTACCACCCGGGACTAGTGTTCAAGAGACCCAGTACTTC. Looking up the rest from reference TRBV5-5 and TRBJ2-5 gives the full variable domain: DAGVTQSPTHLIKTRGQQVTLRCSPISGHKSVSWYQQVLGQGPQFIFQYYEKEERGRGNFPDRFSARQFPNYSSELNVNALLLGDSALYLCASSLPPGTSVQETQYFGPGTRLLVL.

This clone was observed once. The CDR3 loop reads CASSSRTGIQETQYF. CDR3 DNA sequence: TGTGCCAGCAGCTCCAGGACAGGTATCCAAGAGACCCAGTACTTC. V and J are TRBV7-9 and TRBJ2-5; 7 bases line up with TRBD1. Germline values: CDR1 SEHNR, CDR2 FQNEAQ (reference sequence). V shed 4 bases, J shed 1 base, and the junction held 6 bases outside the gene matches. This CDR3 comprises 15 residues.

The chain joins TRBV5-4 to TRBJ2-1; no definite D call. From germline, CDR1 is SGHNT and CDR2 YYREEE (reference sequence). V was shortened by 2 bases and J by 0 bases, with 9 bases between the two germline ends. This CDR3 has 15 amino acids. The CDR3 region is CASSFTLFSYNEQFF. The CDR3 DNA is TGTGCCAGCAGCTTCACATTGTTCTCCTACAATGAGCAGTTCTTC. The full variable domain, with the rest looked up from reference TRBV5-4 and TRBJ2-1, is ETGVTQSPTHLIKTRGQQVTLRCSSQSGHNTVSWYQQALGQGPQFIFQYYREEENGRGNFPPRFSGLQFPNYSSELNVNALELDDSALYLCASSFTLFSYNEQFFGPGTRLTVL.

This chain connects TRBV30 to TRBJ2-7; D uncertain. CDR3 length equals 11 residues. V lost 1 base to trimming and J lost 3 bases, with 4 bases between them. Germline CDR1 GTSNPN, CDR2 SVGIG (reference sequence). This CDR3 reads CAWSAGYEQYF. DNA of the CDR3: TGTGCCTGGAGTGCGGGCTACGAGCAGTACTTC.

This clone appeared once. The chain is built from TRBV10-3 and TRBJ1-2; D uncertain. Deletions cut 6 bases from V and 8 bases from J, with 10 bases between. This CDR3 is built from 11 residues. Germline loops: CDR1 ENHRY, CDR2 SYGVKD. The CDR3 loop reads CAIRGIDGYTF. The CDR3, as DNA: TGTGCCATCAGGGGCATTGACGGCTACACCTTC.

The CDR3 DNA reads TGTGCCAGCAGCGTAGACTCCGGCGAGCAGTACTTC. Residues: CASSVDSGEQYF. This sequence joins TRBV9 and TRBJ2-7, with D uncertain. The V gene lost 0 bases and the J gene lost 6 bases, with 7 bases spanning the gap. The CDR3 consists of 12 residues. CDR1 is SGDLS, CDR2 YYNGEE, per germline.

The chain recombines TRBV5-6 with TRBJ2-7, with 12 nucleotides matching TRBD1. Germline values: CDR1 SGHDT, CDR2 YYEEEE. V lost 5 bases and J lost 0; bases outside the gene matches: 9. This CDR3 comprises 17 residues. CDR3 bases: TGTGCCAGCAGGCATGGAGGGGACAGGGGGCTCTCCTACGAGCAGTACTTC. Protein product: CASRHGGDRGLSYEQYF.

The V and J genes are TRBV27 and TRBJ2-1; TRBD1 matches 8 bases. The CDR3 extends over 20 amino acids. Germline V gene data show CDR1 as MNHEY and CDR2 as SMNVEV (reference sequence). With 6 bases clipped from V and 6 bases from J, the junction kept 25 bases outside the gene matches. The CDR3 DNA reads TGTGCCAGCAGCTCCTCGTTCCCCTTAGAGTTGGGAGACAGGGGCAATGAGCAGTTCTTC. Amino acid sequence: CASSSSFPLELGDRGNEQFF.

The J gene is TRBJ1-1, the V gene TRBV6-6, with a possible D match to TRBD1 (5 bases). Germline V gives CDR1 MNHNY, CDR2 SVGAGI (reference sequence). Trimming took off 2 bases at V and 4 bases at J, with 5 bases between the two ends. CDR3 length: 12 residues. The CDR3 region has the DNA TGTGCCAGCAGTTACGGGGGCACTGAAGCTTTCTTT. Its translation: CASSYGGTEAFF.

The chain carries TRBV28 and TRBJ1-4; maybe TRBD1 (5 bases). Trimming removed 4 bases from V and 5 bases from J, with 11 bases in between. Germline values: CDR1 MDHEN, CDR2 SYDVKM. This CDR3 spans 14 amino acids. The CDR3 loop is CASSSDSYNEKLFF. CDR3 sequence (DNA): TGTGCCAGCAGTTCCGACAGCTACAATGAAAAACTGTTTTTT.

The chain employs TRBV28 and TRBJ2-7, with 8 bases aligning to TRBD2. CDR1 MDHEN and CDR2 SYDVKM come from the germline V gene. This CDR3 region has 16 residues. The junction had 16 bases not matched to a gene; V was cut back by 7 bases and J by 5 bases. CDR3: CASNRRHSGLVHEQYF. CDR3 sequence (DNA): TGTGCCAGCAACCGAAGGCATTCGGGACTAGTCCACGAGCAGTACTTC.

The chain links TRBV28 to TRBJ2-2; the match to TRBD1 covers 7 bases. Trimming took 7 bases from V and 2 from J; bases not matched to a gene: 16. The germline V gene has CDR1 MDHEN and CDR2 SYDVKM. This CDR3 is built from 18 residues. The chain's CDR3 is CASKHGQERTRNTGELFF. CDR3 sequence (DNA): TGTGCCAGCAAACACGGACAGGAGAGAACCCGAAACACCGGGGAGCTGTTTTTT.